Listed below are T cell receptor beta chains from one sample, sequenced in a study of blood T cell repertoires in COVID-19. Clones were read by immunoSEQ multiplex PCR, and TCRdb kept only the in-frame ones, dropping some. The table shows about 210,000 clones, with about four fifths occurring only once. What was sequenced was PBMCs or T cells enriched from blood (not recorded which). Source of these receptors: a woman aged 45-59 years with acute COVID-19. Each CDR3 is given with its conserved first and last residue. D genes are given only for firm matches. Some rows mark clone size as missing; the rest say once, few, many or name a class of expanded clone.

cdr3_aa | cdr3_nt | clone_size | d_call | j_call | v_call
CASSLKGSGGYTF | TGCGCCAGCAGCTTGAAGGGTAGCGGTGGCTACACCTTC | medium-sized | . | TRBJ1-2 | TRBV5-1
CAISSTEGSGNTIYF | TGTGCCATCAGCTCCACGGAGGGCTCTGGAAACACCATATATTTT | . | . | TRBJ1-3 | TRBV10-3
CAGRTDGDTEAFF | TGTGCCGGACGTACCGACGGGGACACTGAAGCTTTCTTT | . | . | TRBJ1-1 | TRBV2
CASSPGAVNTEAFF | TGTGCCAGCAGTCCAGGAGCGGTGAACACTGAAGCTTTCTTT | . | . | TRBJ1-1 | TRBV7-2
CASRTGGSRNEQFF | TGTGCCAGCAGAACAGGGGGATCAAGAAATGAGCAGTTCTTC | . | TRBD1 | TRBJ2-1 | TRBV28
CASSTGTGGNTIYF | TGTGCCAGCAGCACGGGGACAGGGGGAAACACCATATATTTT | . | TRBD1 | TRBJ1-3 | TRBV9
CASNRDRGYTGELFF | TGTGCCAGCAACCGGGACAGGGGTTACACCGGGGAGCTGTTTTTT | . | TRBD1 | TRBJ2-2 | TRBV2
CASSLTVLSNQPQHF | TGTGCCAGCAGCTTAACAGTGTTAAGCAATCAGCCCCAGCATTTT | . | . | TRBJ1-5 | TRBV7-2
CAISEQNSGNTIYF | TGTGCCATCAGTGAACAGAACTCTGGAAACACCATATATTTT | . | . | TRBJ1-3 | TRBV10-3
CASSLYLLGQGVTDTQYF | TGTGCCAGCAGCTTATACCTCCTAGGACAGGGGGTCACAGATACGCAGTATTTT | . | TRBD1 | TRBJ2-3 | TRBV7-2
CSVPGGGLNIQYF | TGCAGCGTTCCAGGGGGCGGTTTGAACATTCAGTACTTC | . | TRBD1 | TRBJ2-4 | TRBV29-1
CASSAILGDTQYF | TGTGCCAGCAGTGCTATACTTGGAGATACGCAGTATTTT | few | . | TRBJ2-3 | TRBV6-2/TRBV6-3
CAISAGVNQPQHF | TGTGCCATCAGTGCAGGGGTCAATCAGCCCCAGCATTTT | . | . | TRBJ1-5 | TRBV10-3
CASSQDGPSGRAGVKNIQYF | TGCGCCAGCAGCCAAGATGGGCCTAGCGGGAGGGCCGGTGTCAAAAACATTCAGTACTTC | . | TRBD2 | TRBJ2-4 | TRBV4-3
CASSVAGQGGEKLFF | TGTGCCAGCAGCGTAGCTGGACAGGGCGGTGAAAAACTGTTTTTT | . | TRBD1 | TRBJ1-4 | TRBV9
CASSEAATENF | TGTGCCAGCAGTGAAGCGGCGACAGAAAACTTC | . | . | TRBJ1-2 | TRBV2
CAIKSPGLVPNEQYF | TGTGCCATCAAGTCCCCGGGACTAGTTCCCAACGAGCAGTACTTC | . | TRBD2 | TRBJ2-7 | TRBV10-3
CASSLKRGGGGQPQHF | TGTGCCAGCAGTTTAAAAAGGGGAGGGGGTGGCCAGCCCCAGCATTTT | . | . | TRBJ1-5 | TRBV6-5
CASSFSGGAWETQYF | TGTGCCAGCAGCTTTAGCGGGGGGGCCTGGGAGACCCAGTACTTC | . | TRBD2 | TRBJ2-5 | TRBV11-2
CASKRTASTDTQYF | TGTGCCAGCAAGAGGACAGCTAGCACAGATACGCAGTATTTT | once | . | TRBJ2-3 | TRBV6-5
CASSLDRAVVKLFF | TGTGCCAGCAGTTTGGACAGGGCCGTCGTGAAACTGTTTTTT | . | TRBD1 | TRBJ1-4 | TRBV28
CASSLSSGGGNEQFF | TGTGCCAGCAGCTTATCTAGCGGAGGCGGCAATGAGCAGTTCTTC | . | TRBD2 | TRBJ2-1 | TRBV7-2
CASSNWDGLAGFNEQFF | TGTGCCAGCAGCAATTGGGATGGACTAGCGGGGTTCAATGAGCAGTTCTTC | once | TRBD2 | TRBJ2-1 | TRBV5-4
CASSLGAGRAGDTQYF | TGTGCCAGCAGCTTAGGGGCCGGGAGGGCCGGAGATACGCAGTATTTT | . | TRBD2 | TRBJ2-3 | TRBV7-2
CASSTGTGNNSPLHF | TGTGCCAGCAGCACCGGGACAGGGAATAATTCACCCCTCCACTTT | . | . | TRBJ1-6 | TRBV21-1
CASSEGVAGGYEQYF | TGTGCCAGCAGCGAGGGGGTAGCGGGAGGATACGAGCAGTACTTC | . | TRBD2 | TRBJ2-7 | TRBV9
CASSLFSRVQETQYF | TGTGCCAGCAGCTTATTTTCCCGGGTCCAAGAGACCCAGTACTTC | . | . | TRBJ2-5 | TRBV11-2
CASSPRGLEGETQYF | TGTGCCAGCAGCCCAAGGGGTCTAGAAGGAGAGACCCAGTACTTC | . | . | TRBJ2-5 | TRBV5-8
CASSLGTGAFTYQETQYF | TGTGCCAGCAGCTTAGGGACAGGGGCCTTTACGTACCAAGAGACCCAGTACTTC | once | TRBD1 | TRBJ2-5 | TRBV7-2
CASSPTTGLTGELFF | TGTGCCAGCAGCCCTACCACAGGGCTCACCGGGGAGCTGTTTTTT | . | . | TRBJ2-2 | TRBV5-4
CASSEVLSGGQYF | TGTGCCAGCAGTGAAGTACTGAGCGGGGGGCAGTACTTC | . | TRBD2 | TRBJ2-7 | TRBV6-1
CAAAGRSTDTQYF | TGTGCCGCGGCGGGCAGAAGCACAGATACGCAGTATTTT | . | . | TRBJ2-3 | TRBV19
CASSHLPRSRTSYGYTF | TGTGCCAGCAGCCACCTTCCACGGTCCCGGACAAGCTATGGCTACACCTTC | . | . | TRBJ1-2 | TRBV14
CASSLAQGKTEAFF | TGTGCCAGCAGCTTAGCCCAGGGAAAGACTGAAGCTTTCTTT | . | . | TRBJ1-1 | TRBV7-2
CASSIDRVSGANVLTF | TGTGCCAGTAGTATCGACAGGGTTTCTGGGGCCAACGTCCTGACTTTC | . | TRBD1 | TRBJ2-6 | TRBV19
CASSGSGTGGAFYGYTF | TGTGCCAGCAGCGGAAGCGGGACAGGGGGCGCATTCTATGGCTACACCTTC | . | TRBD1 | TRBJ1-2 | TRBV5-6
CASSNIPLLTEAFF | TGTGCCAGCAGCAATATTCCCCTCCTCACTGAAGCTTTCTTT | . | . | TRBJ1-1 | TRBV7-9
CASSARDRGFYEQYF | TGTGCCAGCAGCGCGCGGGACAGGGGATTCTACGAGCAGTACTTC | . | TRBD1 | TRBJ2-7 | TRBV7-9
CASSFGVNYGYTF | TGTGCCAGCAGTTTCGGTGTTAACTATGGCTACACCTTC | . | . | TRBJ1-2 | TRBV28